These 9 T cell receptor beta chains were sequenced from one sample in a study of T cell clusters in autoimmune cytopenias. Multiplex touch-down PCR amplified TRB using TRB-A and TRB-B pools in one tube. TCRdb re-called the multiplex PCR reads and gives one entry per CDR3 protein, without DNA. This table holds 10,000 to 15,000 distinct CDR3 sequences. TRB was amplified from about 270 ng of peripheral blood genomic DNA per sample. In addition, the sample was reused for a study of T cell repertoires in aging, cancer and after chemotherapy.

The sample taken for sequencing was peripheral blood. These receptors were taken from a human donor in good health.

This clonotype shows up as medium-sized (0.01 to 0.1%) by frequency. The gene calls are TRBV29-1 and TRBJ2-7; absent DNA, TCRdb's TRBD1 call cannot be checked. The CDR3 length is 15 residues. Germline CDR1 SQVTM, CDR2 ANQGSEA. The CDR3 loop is CSAPDPQPDSYEQYF.

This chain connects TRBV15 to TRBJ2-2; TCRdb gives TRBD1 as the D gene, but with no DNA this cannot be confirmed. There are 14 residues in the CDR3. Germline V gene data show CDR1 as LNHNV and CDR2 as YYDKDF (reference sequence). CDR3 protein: CATSFTRGTGELFF.

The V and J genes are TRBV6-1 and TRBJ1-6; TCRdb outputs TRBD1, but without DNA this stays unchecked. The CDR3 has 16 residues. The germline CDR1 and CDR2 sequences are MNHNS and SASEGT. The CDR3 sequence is CASRTDLTGYNSPLHF.

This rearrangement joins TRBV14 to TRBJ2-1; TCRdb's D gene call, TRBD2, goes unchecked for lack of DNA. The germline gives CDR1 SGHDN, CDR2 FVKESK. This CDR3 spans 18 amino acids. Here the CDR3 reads CASSSTSGGSVDDNEQFF.

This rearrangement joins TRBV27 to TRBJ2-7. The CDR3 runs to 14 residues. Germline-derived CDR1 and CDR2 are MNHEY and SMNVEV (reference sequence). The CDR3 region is CASSFTADSYEQYF.

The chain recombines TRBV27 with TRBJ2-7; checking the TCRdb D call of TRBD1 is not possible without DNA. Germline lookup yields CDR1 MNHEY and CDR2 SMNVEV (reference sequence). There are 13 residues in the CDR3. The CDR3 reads CANVSVRVYEQYF.

Here the CDR3 reads CASSGWDTYEQYF. The chain recombines TRBV6-5 with TRBJ2-7; TCRdb's D call of TRBD1 is untestable without DNA. The germline V gene encodes CDR1 MNHEY and CDR2 SVGAGI. The CDR3 has 13 residues.

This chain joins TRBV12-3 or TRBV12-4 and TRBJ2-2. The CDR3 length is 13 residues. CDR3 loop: CASSLSNTGELFF.

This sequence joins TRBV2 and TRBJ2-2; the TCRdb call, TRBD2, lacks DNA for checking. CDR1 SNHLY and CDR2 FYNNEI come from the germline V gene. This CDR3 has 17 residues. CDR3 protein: CASSETSGGRNTGELFF.